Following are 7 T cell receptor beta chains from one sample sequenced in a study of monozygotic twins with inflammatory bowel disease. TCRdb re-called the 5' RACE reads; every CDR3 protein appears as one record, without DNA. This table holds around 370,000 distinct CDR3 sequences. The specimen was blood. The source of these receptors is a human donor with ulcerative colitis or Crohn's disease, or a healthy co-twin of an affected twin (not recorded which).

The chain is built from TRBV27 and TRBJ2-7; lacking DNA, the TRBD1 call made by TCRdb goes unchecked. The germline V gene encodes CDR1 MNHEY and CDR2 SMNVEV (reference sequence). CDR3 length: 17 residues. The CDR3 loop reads CASSLLESDRTYYEQYF.

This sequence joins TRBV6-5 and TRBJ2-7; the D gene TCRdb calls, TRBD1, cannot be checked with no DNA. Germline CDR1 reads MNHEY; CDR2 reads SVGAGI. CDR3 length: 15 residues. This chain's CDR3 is CASGSTVRTGYEQYF.

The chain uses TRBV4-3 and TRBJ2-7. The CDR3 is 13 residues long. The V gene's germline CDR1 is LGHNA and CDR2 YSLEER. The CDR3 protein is CASSQEQTYEQYF.

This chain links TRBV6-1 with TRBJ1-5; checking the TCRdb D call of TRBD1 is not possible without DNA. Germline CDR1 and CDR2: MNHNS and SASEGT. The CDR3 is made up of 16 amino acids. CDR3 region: CASSRIDRGHNQPQHF.

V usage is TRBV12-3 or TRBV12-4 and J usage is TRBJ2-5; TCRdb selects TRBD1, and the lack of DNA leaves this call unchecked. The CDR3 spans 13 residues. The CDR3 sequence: CASNDRVSETQYF.

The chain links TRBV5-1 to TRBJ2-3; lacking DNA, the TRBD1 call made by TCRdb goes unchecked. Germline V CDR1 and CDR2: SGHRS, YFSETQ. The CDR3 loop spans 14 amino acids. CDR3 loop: CASMGGQATDTQYF.

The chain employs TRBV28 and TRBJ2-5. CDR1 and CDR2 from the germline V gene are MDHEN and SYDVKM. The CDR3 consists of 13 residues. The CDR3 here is CASSPRTQETQYF.